A selection of T cell receptor beta chains follows, all from one sample in a study of T-cell memory formation after mild COVID-19. One entry per CDR3 protein, called by TCRdb with MiXCR from the 5' RACE reads. The table shows some 150,000 distinct CDR3 sequences, with approximately 6% occurring only once. The sequencing sample was made of PBMCs or a T cell subset sorted from them (not recorded which). Source of these receptors: an adult woman who had mild COVID-19 (a few samples of this study predate the infection). Cell type and time point are not known. CDR3s include the opening cysteine and the closing phenylalanine or tryptophan. Each record gives: CDR3 length, clone size, V gene, J gene, CDR3 protein. Clone sizes are given selectively: once, few, many, or a class where the clone is expanded.

14	many	TRBV4-3	TRBJ2-3	CASSQVGLAGTQYF
15	many	TRBV7-9	TRBJ2-7	CASSSARGRWYEQYF
15	many	TRBV9	TRBJ2-5	CASSVDTSGQETQYF
14	many	TRBV5-1	TRBJ2-2	CASRQDPNTGELFF
16	few	TRBV3-1	TRBJ1-3	CASSQALQGARNTIYF
15	NA	TRBV4-1	TRBJ2-7	CASSPGSGVGYEQYF
15	few	TRBV5-5	TRBJ1-5	CASTPGTGGNQPQHF
12	NA	TRBV27	TRBJ1-6	CASSLLNSPLHF
15	few	TRBV7-2	TRBJ2-3	CASSSQGRGTDTQYF
13	NA	TRBV12-3/TRBV12-4	TRBJ2-2	CASSLGGPGELFF
15	many	TRBV7-2	TRBJ2-5	CASSSRRTSQGTQYF
15	NA	TRBV30	TRBJ1-6	CAWREGQGGNSPLHF
16	many	TRBV7-9	TRBJ1-1	CASSLARTAQKTEAFF
13	many	TRBV6-5	TRBJ1-2	CASSYNGAQGYTF
15	NA	TRBV7-9	TRBJ2-4	CASSSGLKGGNIQYF
16	NA	TRBV20-1	TRBJ1-4	CSAPPGGYATNEKLFF
15	many	TRBV5-1	TRBJ2-3	CASSLARGRGDTQYF
14	few	TRBV7-9	TRBJ1-1	CASSLALANTEAFF
17	NA	TRBV3-1	TRBJ1-1	CASSHPSGFTGGLRSFF
16	NA	TRBV20-1	TRBJ2-7	CSARPGQGGLSYEQYF
12	many	TRBV5-1	TRBJ2-5	CASSTDRETQYF
15	few	TRBV5-5	TRBJ1-1	CASSFAVSRGTEAFF
15	NA	TRBV12-3/TRBV12-4	TRBJ2-7	CASSLSSGRIYEQYF
14	NA	TRBV6-1	TRBJ1-2	CASSRDAANYGYTF
13	many	TRBV5-1	TRBJ2-1	CASSWAVANEQFF
13	NA	TRBV24-1	TRBJ1-1	CATSKQANTEAFF
12	few	TRBV2	TRBJ2-3	CASSDQGGTQYF
14	NA	TRBV6-2/TRBV6-3	TRBJ2-3	CASSVGSPTDTQYF
14	few	TRBV19	TRBJ2-2	CATGDRVNTGELFF
13	few	TRBV20-1	TRBJ2-3	CSKTGLITDTQYF
15	few	TRBV12-3/TRBV12-4	TRBJ1-6	CASSSRISYNSPLHF
14	NA	TRBV24-1	TRBJ2-7	CATSDYPRTNEQYF
15	many	TRBV18	TRBJ2-1	CASSPLGTGNNEQFF
13	few	TRBV12-3/TRBV12-4	TRBJ2-2	CASRLSSAGELFF
13	many	TRBV7-3	TRBJ2-5	CASSGVPQETQYF
16	many	TRBV15	TRBJ2-5	CATSSFYGVGMETQYF
16	many	TRBV12-3/TRBV12-4	TRBJ2-3	CASTFRLAGDTDTQYF
15	few	TRBV27	TRBJ1-5	CASSLRPTTNQPQHF
14	NA	TRBV25-1	TRBJ2-1	CATSRTGPPNEQFF
15	many	TRBV7-2	TRBJ2-1	CASSSTVTSRDEQFF
14	few	TRBV5-1	TRBJ2-5	CASSTRGPGETQYF
14	NA	TRBV13	TRBJ1-1	CASSLRGGTTEAFF
14	few	TRBV4-1	TRBJ1-1	CASSQVSMNTEAFF
15	NA	TRBV12-3/TRBV12-4	TRBJ1-4	CASSLTGGSNEKLFF
15	many	TRBV7-9	TRBJ2-7	CASRPTGGAGYEQYF
12	NA	TRBV12-3/TRBV12-4	TRBJ2-7	CASSPTGGKQYF
12	many	TRBV29-1	TRBJ2-1	CSYRGAASEQFF